This T cell receptor beta chain emerged from a study of regulatory T cells in long-lasting Graves disease. Findings and caveats of the study: Peripheral blood alone, not thyroid tissue, underwent study. For persistent Graves' patients, TCR diversity was lower than for newly diagnosed ones.

About this clonotype itself: The antigen remains unidentified.

The V gene lost 6 bases and the J gene lost 1 base, with 10 bases spanning the gap. Looked up from germline, CDR1 is SGDLS and CDR2 is YYNGEE. The CDR3 is 13 amino acids. Time point: persistent/refractory GD, antithyroid drugs over 5 years with positive TRAb. RNA isolated from PBMCs was used to make the TCR library. Library construction for TCR beta used iRepertoire HTBI primers and Arm-PCR of CDR3 regions. From the multiplex PCR reads, TCRdb called clonotypes with MiXCR, one entry per CDR3 protein. This table holds hundreds of thousands of distinct CDR3 sequences, roughly 30% found once. This chain uses TRBV9 with TRBJ1-2; D is possibly TRBD1 (5 bases). This clonotype was sampled from a female donor with Graves disease. The specimen comprised peripheral blood mononuclear cells (PBMCs), sampled when the disease was refractory, from a patient treated with antithyroid drugs. The CDR3 is CASMDTLNYGYTF. DNA for the CDR3: TGTGCCAGCATGGACACCCTTAACTATGGCTACACCTTC. The full variable domain, with the rest looked up from reference TRBV9 and TRBJ1-2, is DSGVTQTPKHLITATGQRVTLRCSPRSGDLSVYWYQQSLDQGLQFLIQYYNGEERAKGNILERFSAQQFPDLHSELNLSSLELGDSALYFCASMDTLNYGYTFGSGTRLTVV.